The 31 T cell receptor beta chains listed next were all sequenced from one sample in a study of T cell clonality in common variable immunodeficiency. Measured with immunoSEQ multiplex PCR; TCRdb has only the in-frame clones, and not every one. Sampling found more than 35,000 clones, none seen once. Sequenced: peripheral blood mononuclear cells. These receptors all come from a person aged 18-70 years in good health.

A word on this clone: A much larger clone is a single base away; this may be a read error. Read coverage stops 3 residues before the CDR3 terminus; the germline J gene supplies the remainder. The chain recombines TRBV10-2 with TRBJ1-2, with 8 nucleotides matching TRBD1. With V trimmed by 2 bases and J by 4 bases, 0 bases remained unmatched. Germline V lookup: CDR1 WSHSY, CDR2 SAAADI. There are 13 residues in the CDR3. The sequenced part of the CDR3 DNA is TGCGCCAGCAGTGAGGACAGGGGCTATGGC. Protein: CASSEDRGYG. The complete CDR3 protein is CASSEDRGYGYTF.

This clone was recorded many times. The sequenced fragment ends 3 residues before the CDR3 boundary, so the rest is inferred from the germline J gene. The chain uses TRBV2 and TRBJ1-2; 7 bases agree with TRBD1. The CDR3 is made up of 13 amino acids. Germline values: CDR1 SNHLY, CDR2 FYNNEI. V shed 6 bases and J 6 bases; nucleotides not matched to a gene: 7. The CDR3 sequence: CASRPDREDGYTF. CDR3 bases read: TGTGCCAGCAGACCCGACAGGGAGGATGGC.

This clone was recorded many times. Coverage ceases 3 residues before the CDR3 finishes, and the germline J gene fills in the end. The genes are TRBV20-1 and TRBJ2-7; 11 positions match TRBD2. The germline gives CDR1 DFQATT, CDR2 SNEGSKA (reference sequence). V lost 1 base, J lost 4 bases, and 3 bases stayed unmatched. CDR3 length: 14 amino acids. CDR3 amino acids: CSARALAGGYEQYF. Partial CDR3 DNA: TGCAGTGCTAGAGCTCTAGCGGGGGGATACGAG.

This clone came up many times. The CDR3 bases that were read are TGTGCCAGCAGCCAAGAGGGACAGCGGATG. Protein sequence: CASSQEGQRM. The entire CDR3 is CASSQEGQRMAFF. The chain links TRBV4-2 to TRBJ1-1, with 7 bases identical to TRBD1. The read ends 3 residues before the CDR3 terminus; that terminus is restored from the germline J gene. Germline CDR1 and CDR2: LGHNA and YNFKEQ. The CDR3 spans 13 residues.

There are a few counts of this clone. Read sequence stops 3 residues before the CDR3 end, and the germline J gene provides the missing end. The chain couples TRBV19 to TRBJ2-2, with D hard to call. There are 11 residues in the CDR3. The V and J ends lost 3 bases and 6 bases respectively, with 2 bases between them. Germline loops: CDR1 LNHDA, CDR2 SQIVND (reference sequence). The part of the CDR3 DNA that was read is TGTGCCAGTAGTATCGCCGGGGAG. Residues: CASSIAGE. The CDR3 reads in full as CASSIAGELFF.

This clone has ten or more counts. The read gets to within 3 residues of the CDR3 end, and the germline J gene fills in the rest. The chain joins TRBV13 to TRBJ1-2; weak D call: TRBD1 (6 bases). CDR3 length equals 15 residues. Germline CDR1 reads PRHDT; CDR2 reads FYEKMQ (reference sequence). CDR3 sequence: CASSLGVGGREGYTF. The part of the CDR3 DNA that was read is TGTGCCAGCAGCTTGGGGGTTGGGGGCCGGGAGGGC. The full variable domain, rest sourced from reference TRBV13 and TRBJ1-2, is AAGVIQSPRHLIKEKRETATLKCYPIPRHDTVYWYQQGPGQDPQFLISFYEKMQSDKGSIPDRFSAQQFSDYHSELNMSSLELGDSALYFCASSLGVGGREGYTFGSGTRLTVV.

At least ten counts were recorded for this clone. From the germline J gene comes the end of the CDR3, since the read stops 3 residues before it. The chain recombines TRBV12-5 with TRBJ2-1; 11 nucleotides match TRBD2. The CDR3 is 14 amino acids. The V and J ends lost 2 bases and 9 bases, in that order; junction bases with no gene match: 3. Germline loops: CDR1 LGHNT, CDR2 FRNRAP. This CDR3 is CASGLTGTSGEQFF. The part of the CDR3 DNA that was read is TGTGCTAGTGGTTTGACGGGGACTAGCGGTGAG.

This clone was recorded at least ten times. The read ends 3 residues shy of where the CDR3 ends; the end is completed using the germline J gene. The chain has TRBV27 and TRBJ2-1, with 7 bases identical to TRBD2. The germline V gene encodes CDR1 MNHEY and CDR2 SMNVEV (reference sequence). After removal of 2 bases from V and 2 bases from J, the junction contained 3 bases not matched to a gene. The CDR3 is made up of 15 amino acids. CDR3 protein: CASSLEGTTYNEQFF. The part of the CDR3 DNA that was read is TGTGCCAGCAGTTTAGAGGGGACTACCTACAATGAG.

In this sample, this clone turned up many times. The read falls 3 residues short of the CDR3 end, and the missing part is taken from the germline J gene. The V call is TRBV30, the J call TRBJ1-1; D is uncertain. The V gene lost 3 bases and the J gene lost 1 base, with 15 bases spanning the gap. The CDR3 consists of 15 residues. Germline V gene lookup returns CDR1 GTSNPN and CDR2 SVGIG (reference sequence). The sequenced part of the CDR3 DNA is TGTGCCTGGAGGGATCAGACTTTTACGAACACTGAA. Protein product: CAWRDQTFTNTE. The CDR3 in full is CAWRDQTFTNTEAFF.

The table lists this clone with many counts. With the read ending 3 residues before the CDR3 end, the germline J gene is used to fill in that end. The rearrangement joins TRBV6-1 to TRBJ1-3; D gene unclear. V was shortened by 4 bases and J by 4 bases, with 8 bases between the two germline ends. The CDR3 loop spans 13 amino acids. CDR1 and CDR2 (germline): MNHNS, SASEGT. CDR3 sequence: CASSALRGNTIYF. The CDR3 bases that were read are TGTGCCAGCAGTGCATTACGGGGAAACACC.

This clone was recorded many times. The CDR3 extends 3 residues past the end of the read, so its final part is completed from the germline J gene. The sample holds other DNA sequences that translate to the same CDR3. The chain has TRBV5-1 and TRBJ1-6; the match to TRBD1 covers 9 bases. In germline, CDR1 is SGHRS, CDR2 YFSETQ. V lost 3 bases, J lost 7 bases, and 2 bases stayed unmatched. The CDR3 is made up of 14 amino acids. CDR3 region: CASSSDRGNSPLHF. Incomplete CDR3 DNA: TGCGCCAGCAGCTCGGACAGGGGCAATTCACCC.

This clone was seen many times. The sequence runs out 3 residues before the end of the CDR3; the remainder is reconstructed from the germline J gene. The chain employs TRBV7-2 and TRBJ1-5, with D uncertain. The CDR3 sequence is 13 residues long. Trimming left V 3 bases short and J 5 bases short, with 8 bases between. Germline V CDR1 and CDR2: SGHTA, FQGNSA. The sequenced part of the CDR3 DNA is TGTGCCAGCAGCTTGAGTCGGGATCAGCCC. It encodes CASSLSRDQP. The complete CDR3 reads CASSLSRDQPQHF.

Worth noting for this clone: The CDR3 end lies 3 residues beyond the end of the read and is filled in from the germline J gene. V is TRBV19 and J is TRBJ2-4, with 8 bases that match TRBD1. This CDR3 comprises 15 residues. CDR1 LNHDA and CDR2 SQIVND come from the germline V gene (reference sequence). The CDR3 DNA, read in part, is TGTGCCAGTAGTCAATCCAGGGGGCGCGGCTATGGT. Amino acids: CASSQSRGRGYG. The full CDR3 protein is CASSQSRGRGYGQYF.

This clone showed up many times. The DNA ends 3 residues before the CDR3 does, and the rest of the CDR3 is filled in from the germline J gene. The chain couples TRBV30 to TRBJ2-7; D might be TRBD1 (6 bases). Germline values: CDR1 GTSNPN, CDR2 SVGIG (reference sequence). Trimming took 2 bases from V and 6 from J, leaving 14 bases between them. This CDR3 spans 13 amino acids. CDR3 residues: CAWSNGDRREQYF. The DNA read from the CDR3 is TGTGCCTGGAGTAACGGAGACAGGCGCGAG. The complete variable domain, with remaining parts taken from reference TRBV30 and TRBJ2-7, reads SQTIHQWPATLVQPVGSPLSLECTVEGTSNPNLYWYRQAAGRGLQLLFYSVGIGQISSEVPQNLSASRPQDRQFILSSKKLLLSDSGFYLCAWSNGDRREQYFGPGTRLTVT.

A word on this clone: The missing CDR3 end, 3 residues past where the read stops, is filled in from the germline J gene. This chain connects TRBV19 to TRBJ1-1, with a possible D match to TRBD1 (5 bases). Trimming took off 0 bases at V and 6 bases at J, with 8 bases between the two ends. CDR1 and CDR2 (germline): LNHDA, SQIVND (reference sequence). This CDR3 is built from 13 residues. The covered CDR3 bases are TGTGCCAGTAGTATAGAGTCAGGGTCTGAA. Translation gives CASSIESGSE. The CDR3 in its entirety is CASSIESGSEAFF. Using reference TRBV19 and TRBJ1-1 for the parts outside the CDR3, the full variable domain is DGGITQSPKYLFRKEGQNVTLSCEQNLNHDAMYWYRQDPGQGLRLIYYSQIVNDFQKGDIAEGYSVSREKKESFPLTVTSAQKNPTAFYLCASSIESGSEAFFGQGTRLTVV.

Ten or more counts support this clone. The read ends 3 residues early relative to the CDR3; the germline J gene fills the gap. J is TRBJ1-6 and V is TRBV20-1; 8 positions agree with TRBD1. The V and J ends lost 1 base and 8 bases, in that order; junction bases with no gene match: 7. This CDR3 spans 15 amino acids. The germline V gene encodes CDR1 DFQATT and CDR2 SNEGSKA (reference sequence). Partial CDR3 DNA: TGCAGTGCTAGAGTTCCGGCAGGGGGCGATTCACCC. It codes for CSARVPAGGDSP. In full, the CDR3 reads CSARVPAGGDSPLHF.

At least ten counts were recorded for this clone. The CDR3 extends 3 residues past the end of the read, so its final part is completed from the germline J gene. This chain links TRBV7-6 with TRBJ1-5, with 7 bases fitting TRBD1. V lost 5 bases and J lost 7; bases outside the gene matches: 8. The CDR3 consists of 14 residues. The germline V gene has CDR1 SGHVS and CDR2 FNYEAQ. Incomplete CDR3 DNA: TGTGCCAGCAGCGTCGGAACAGGGGAGCAGCCC. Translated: CASSVGTGEQP. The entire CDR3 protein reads CASSVGTGEQPQHF.

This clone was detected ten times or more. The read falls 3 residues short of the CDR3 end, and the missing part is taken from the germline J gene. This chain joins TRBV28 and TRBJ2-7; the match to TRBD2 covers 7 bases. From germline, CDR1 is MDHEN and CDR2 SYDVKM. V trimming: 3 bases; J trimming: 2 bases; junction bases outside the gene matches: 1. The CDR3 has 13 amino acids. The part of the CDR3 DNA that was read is TGTGCCAGCAGTTTGGCGGGGGCCTACGAG. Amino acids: CASSLAGAYE. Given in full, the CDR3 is CASSLAGAYEQYF.

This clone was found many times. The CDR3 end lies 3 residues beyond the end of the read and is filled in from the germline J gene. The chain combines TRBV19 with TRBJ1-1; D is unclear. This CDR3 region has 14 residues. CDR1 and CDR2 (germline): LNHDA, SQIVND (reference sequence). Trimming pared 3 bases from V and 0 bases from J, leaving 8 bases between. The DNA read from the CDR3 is TGTGCCAGTAGTATGCGGGAAATGAACACTGAA. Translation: CASSMREMNTE. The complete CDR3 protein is CASSMREMNTEAFF.

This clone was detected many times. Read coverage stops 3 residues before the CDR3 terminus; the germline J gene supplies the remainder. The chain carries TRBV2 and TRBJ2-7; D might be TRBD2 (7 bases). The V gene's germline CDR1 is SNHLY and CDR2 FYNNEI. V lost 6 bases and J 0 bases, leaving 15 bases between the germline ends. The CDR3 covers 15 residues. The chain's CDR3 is CASRGGRGYSYEQYF. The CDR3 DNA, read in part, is TGTGCCAGCAGGGGGGGGCGGGGATACTCCTACGAG.

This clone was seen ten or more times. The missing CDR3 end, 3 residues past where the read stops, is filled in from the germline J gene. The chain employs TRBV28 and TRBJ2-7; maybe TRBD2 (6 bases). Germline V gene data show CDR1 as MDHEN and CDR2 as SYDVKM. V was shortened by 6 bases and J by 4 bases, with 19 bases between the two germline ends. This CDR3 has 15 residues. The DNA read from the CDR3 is TGTGCCAGCAGCCCCGGGTTTGGCGCGGGGTACGAG. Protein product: CASSPGFGAGYE. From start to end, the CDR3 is CASSPGFGAGYEQYF.

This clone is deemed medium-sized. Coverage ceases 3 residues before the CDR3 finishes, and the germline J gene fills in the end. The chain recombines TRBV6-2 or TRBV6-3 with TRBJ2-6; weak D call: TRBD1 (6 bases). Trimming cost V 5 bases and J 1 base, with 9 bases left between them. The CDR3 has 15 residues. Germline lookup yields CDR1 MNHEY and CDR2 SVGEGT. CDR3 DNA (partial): TGTGCCAGCAGTCCAGGGGCTTCTGGGGCCAACGTC. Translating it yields CASSPGASGANV. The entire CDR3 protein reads CASSPGASGANVLTF.

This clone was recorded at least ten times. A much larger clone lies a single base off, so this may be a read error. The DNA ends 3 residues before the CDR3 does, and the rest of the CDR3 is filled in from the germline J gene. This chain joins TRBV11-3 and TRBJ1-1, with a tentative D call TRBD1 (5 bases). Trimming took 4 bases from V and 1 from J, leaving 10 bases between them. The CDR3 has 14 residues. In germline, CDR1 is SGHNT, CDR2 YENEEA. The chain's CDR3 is CASSSRGGNTEAFF. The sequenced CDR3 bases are TGTGCCAGCAGCTCACGGGGGGGGAACACTGAA.

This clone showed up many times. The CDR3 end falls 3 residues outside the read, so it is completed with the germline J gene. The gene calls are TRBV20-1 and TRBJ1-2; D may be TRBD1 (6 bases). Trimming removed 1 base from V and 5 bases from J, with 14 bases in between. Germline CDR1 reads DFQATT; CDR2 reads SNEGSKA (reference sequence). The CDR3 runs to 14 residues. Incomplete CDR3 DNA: TGCAGTGCTAGAGGTTCAGGGGTAATTTATGGC. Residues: CSARGSGVIYG. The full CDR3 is CSARGSGVIYGYTF.

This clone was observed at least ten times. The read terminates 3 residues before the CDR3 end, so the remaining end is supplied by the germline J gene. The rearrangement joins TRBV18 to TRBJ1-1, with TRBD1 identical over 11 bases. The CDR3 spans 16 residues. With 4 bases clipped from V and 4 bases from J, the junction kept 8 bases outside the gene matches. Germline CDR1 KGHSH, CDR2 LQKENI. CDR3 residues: CASSQRTGGAVTEAFF. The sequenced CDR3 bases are TGTGCCAGCTCACAAAGGACAGGGGGCGCGGTCACTGAA.

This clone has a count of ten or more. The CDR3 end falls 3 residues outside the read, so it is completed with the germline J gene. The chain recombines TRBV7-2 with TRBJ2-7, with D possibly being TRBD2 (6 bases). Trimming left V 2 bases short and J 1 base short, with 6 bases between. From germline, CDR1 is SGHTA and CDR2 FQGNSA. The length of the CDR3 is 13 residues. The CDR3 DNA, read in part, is TGTGCCAGCAGCTTACTAGCGTCCTACGAG. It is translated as CASSLLASYE. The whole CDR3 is CASSLLASYEQYF.

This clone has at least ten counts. The CDR3 is CASSKAPGLAIGTQYF. Partial CDR3 DNA: TGTGCCAGCAGTAAAGCCCCTGGACTAGCCATAGGGACC. The chain is built from TRBV28 and TRBJ2-5; 8 bases are a match to TRBD2. The sequenced fragment ends 3 residues before the CDR3 boundary, so the rest is inferred from the germline J gene. CDR1 and CDR2 from the germline V gene are MDHEN and SYDVKM. V was clipped by 5 bases and J by 7 bases; unmatched bases: 15. There are 16 residues in the CDR3.

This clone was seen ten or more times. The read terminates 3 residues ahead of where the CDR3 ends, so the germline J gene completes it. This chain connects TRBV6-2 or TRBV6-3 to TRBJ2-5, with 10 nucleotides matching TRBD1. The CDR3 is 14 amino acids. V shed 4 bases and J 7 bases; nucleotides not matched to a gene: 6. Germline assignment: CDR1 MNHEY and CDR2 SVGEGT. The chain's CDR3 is CASSFDRGRATQYF. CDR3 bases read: TGTGCCAGCAGTTTCGACAGGGGGCGCGCGACC.

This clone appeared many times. CDR3 residues: CASSPYLAGGGQDEQFF. The part of the CDR3 DNA that was read is TGTGCCAGCAGCCCTTATCTAGCGGGAGGCGGGCAGGATGAG. The rearrangement uses TRBV4-2 and TRBJ2-1; 11 nucleotides align to TRBD2. The CDR3 end falls 3 residues outside the read, so it is completed with the germline J gene. This CDR3 is 17 amino acids long. Looked up from germline, CDR1 is LGHNA and CDR2 is YNFKEQ. Trimming cost V 4 bases and J 8 bases; bases outside gene matches: 13.

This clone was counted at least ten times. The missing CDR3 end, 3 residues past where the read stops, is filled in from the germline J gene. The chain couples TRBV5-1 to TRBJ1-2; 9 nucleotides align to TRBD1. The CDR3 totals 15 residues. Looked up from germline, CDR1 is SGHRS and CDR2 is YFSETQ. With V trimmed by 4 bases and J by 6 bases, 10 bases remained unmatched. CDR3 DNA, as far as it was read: TGCGCCAGCAGCACAGGGACAGGGCTATTGGATGGC. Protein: CASSTGTGLLDG. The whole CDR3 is CASSTGTGLLDGYTF. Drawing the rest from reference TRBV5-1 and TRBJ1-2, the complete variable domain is KAGVTQTPRYLIKTRGQQVTLSCSPISGHRSVSWYQQTPGQGLQFLFEYFSETQRNKGNFPGRFSGRQFSNSRSEMNVSTLELGDSALYLCASSTGTGLLDGYTFGSGTRLTVV.

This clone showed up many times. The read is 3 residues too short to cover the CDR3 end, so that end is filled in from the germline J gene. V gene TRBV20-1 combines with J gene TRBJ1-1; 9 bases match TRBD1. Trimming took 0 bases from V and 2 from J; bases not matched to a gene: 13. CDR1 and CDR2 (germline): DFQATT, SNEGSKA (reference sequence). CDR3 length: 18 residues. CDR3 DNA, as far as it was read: TGCAGTGCTAGAGACGATAGATTCTACAGGGGGCGCAACACTGAA. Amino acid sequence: CSARDDRFYRGRNTE. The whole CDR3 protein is CSARDDRFYRGRNTEAFF.